These 8 T cell receptor beta chains were sequenced from one sample in a study of naive and memory T cell subsets (dated by TCRdb to about 2017). Their recognized antigens are unknown. Libraries were built with UMI-ligation and nested PCR. For sequencing, an Illumina MiSeq was employed. An equimolar mix of two oligonucleotides covering both TRBC1 and TRBC2 was used as the beta constant-region primer. Four rounds of PCR, combining the SP2 primer with nested alpha and beta constant-region primers, were used to amplify the ligated cDNA. In TCRdb, the public reads were trimmed at Q25 with fastp and aligned with MiXCR, with productive beta chains retained. Entries are consolidated by CDR3 protein sequence, retaining the most common genes and DNA. This sample has under 150,000 distinct CDR3 sequences in its table, and more than 15% of those were observed once. About 0.57% of the sample rests with the top ten.

Findings and caveats that apply to the study as a whole: A few larger clonotypes were found in naive repertoires, especially CD8, and these larger clonotypes were possibly memory cells re-expressing CD45RA.

The specimen was naive CD8+ T cells from blood. The cell subset or site label, read with the paper, signifies: naive T cells, CD45RA high CD27+. The receptor source for this set is a human donor in good health.

This clonotype has just a few counts. The genes are TRBV6-2 or TRBV6-3 and TRBJ2-1; D not certain. CDR3 length equals 15 residues. From germline, CDR1 is MNHEY and CDR2 SVGEGT. V dropped 1 base and J dropped 8 bases, with 15 bases sitting between them. CDR3 coding DNA: TGTGCCAGCAGTTACTATGGGCTCGCGGCGGATGAGCAGTTCTTC. Residues: CASSYYGLAADEQFF.

J is TRBJ2-1 and V is TRBV12-3 or TRBV12-4, with D possibly matching TRBD1 (6 bases). The CDR3 covers 18 residues. The V gene lost 0 bases and the J gene lost 0 bases, with 15 bases spanning the gap. The CDR3 spells CASSLALWDTFSYNEQFF. CDR3 coding DNA: TGTGCCAGCAGTTTAGCGCTGTGGGACACCTTCTCCTACAATGAGCAGTTCTTC.

This clonotype was seen at least ten times. J is TRBJ1-1 and V is TRBV29-1; D call uncertain. Germline V lookup: CDR1 SQVTM, CDR2 ANQGSEA. V shed 0 bases and J shed 10 bases, with 12 bases lying between them. The length of the CDR3 is 12 residues. The CDR3 DNA reads TGCAGCGTTGAAGATCTTCTGGGAGGAGCTTTCTTT. It translates to CSVEDLLGGAFF.

This clonotype was detected only a few times. This sequence joins TRBV4-1 and TRBJ2-7; D uncertain. Germline V gene lookup returns CDR1 MGHRA and CDR2 YSYEKL. V lost 4 bases to trimming and J lost 0 bases, with 10 bases between them. CDR3 length: 14 residues. The DNA for the CDR3 is TGCGCCAGCAGCCTCAACCTGGGCTCCTACGAGCAGTACTTC. It translates to CASSLNLGSYEQYF.

In this sample, this clonotype turned up many times. The rearrangement joins TRBV15 to TRBJ1-5, with 9 bases lining up with TRBD1. Germline CDR1 is LNHNV and CDR2 is YYDKDF (reference sequence). The V gene end was trimmed by 8 bases and the J gene end by 3 bases; junction bases not matched to a gene: 5. The CDR3 is 14 amino acids. CDR3 residues: CATSGTGYNQPQHF. The CDR3 DNA reads as TGTGCCACCTCCGGGACAGGGTACAATCAGCCCCAGCATTTT.

This chain connects TRBV12-3 or TRBV12-4 to TRBJ2-7; no clear D gene. Trimming removed 0 bases from V and 2 bases from J, with 11 bases in between. The CDR3 loop spans 15 amino acids. The CDR3 bases are TGTGCCAGCAGTTTAGCCTCTGGCTACACCTACGAGCAGTACTTC. Amino acids: CASSLASGYTYEQYF.

This clonotype was counted between two and nine times. The chain employs TRBV4-1 and TRBJ1-2; D is uncertain. The germline gives CDR1 MGHRA, CDR2 YSYEKL. V lost 1 base and J lost 8, with 8 bases in between. The CDR3 consists of 12 residues. CDR3 region: CASSQAGVGYTF. The CDR3 nucleotides are TGCGCCAGCAGCCAAGCTGGGGTGGGCTACACCTTC.

Only a few counts were recorded for this clonotype. The V and J genes are TRBV7-9 and TRBJ2-3, with D perhaps assigned TRBD1 or TRBD2 (5 bases each). Trimming took off 4 bases at V and 2 bases at J, with 16 bases between the two ends. The CDR3 has 16 amino acids. Germline V lookup: CDR1 SEHNR, CDR2 FQNEAQ (reference sequence). CDR3 residues: CASSSLRDGTTDTQYF. DNA for the CDR3: TGTGCCAGCAGCTCCCTCCGGGACGGTACCACAGATACGCAGTATTTT.